This TCR beta chain was captured by sequencing in a study of vaccination and CD4 T cells after COVID-19. The wider study: A few convalescent patients provided samples that were taken at day 14 and days 161 to 241 post-vaccination.

Trimming took 2 bases from V and 0 from J, leaving 5 bases between them. CDR1 DFQATT and CDR2 SNEGSKA come from the germline V gene (reference sequence). The CDR3 extends over 13 amino acids. MiXCR, run by TCRdb on the PCR reads, gives a single entry per CDR3 protein. The sample includes around 30,000 distinct CDR3 sequences, 50% seen only once; the top ten take around 5.9%. Of note for this clonotype: The antigen is undetermined.

Time point here: late sampling 161 to 241 days after vaccination in a few convalescent patients. Patients returned positive PCR results between March and December 2020, earlier than US Alpha, Beta and Delta variants. Study outcomes and limitations: Convalescent patients gained a median approximately 90% of their reactive clones only post-vaccination.

V usage is TRBV20-1 and J usage is TRBJ1-3; D ambiguous. The sequenced sample was CD4+ T cells from blood, obtained about 7 months after SARS-CoV-2 vaccination. This clonotype was obtained from a human donor who had recovered from COVID-19. In nucleotides, the CDR3 is TGCAGTGCTAGACAGGTCTCTGGAAACACCATATATTTT. Protein sequence: CSARQVSGNTIYF.